The 19 T cell receptor beta chains listed next were all sequenced from one sample in a study of tumor-infiltrating lymphocytes in primary liver carcinoma. Unsorted whole blood supplied the RNA, and germline DNA was extracted too. Reverse transcription of about 500 ng total RNA with a constant-region primer produced TCR beta cDNA. ARM-PCR, slightly modified, supplied the TCR beta libraries through three nested multiplex PCR rounds. The first two PCR rounds, roughly 9 cycles each, used TRBV1-TRBV30 forward primers and a C-beta reverse primer. TCRdb re-analysed the multiplex PCR reads in MiXCR, keeping a single row per CDR3 protein. The top ten hold 5% to 6.5% of the sample, which has approximately 330,000 distinct CDR3 sequences, 65% seen once. Sequencing was performed on peripheral blood. The source of these receptors is a man between 35 and 55 years old with primary liver carcinoma and hepatitis B virus infection.

This clonotype was detected many times. V gene TRBV12-3 or TRBV12-4 combines with J gene TRBJ2-7; no definite D call. The CDR3 runs to 12 residues. Deletions cut 6 bases from V and 7 bases from J, with 13 bases between. The CDR3 sequence is CASSQDRWEQYF. In DNA, the CDR3 is TGTGCCAGCAGCCAAGACCGTTGGGAGCAGTACTTC.

The chain has TRBV11-1 and TRBJ2-3; 7 nucleotides agree with TRBD2. This CDR3 region has 15 residues. J lost 6 bases, V lost 8 bases, and 14 bases had no gene match. Germline V lookup: CDR1 SGHAT, CDR2 FQDESV (reference sequence). CDR3 amino acids: CASGLGLVGRDTQYF. CDR3 nucleotides: TGTGCCAGCGGCCTTGGACTAGTGGGAAGGGATACGCAGTATTTT.

This clonotype was seen ten or more times. This rearrangement joins TRBV4-1 to TRBJ1-4, with TRBD1 identical over 9 bases. The CDR3 has 16 residues. V lost 2 bases, J lost 8 bases, and 9 bases stayed unmatched. Per the germline V gene, CDR1 is MGHRA and CDR2 is YSYEKL. CDR3 region: CASSQILQGAREKLFF. For the CDR3, the DNA is TGCGCCAGCAGCCAAATCTTACAGGGGGCACGCGAAAAACTGTTTTTT.

With respect to this clonotype: The CDR3 does not close with the conserved phenylalanine or tryptophan, likely indicating a read error. This chain joins TRBV14 and TRBJ1-1, with TRBD1 as a possible D gene (5 bases). This CDR3 has 13 residues. Germline V gene data show CDR1 as SGHDN and CDR2 as FVKESK. The V end lost 10 bases, the J end lost 2 bases, and 14 bases lay between the germline ends. Here the CDR3 DNA reads TGTGCCAACAGGCAAATCCGAAACACTGAAGCTTTCCTT. Its protein is CANRQIRNTEAFL.

Of note for this clonotype: A much larger clone sits a single nucleotide away, making a read error possible. The CDR3 does not end in the conserved phenylalanine or tryptophan, so this is likely a read error. This chain uses TRBV10-3 with TRBJ1-1; D unclear. V dropped 8 bases and J dropped 1 base, with 8 bases sitting between them. The germline CDR1 and CDR2 sequences are ENHRY and SYGVKD. The CDR3 runs 12 residues. CDR3 nucleotides: TGTGCCATCTCCCGACAGAACACTGAAGCTTTCATT. Translated: CAISRQNTEAFI.

This clonotype was recorded at least ten times. This chain connects TRBV11-2 to TRBJ2-2; D is undetermined. Germline V gene data show CDR1 as SGHAT and CDR2 as FQNNGV. The CDR3 spans 14 residues. V lost 4 bases to trimming and J lost 3 bases, with 9 bases between them. The DNA of the CDR3 is TGTGCCAGCAGCTCCGGACGGTACACCGGGGAGCTGTTTTTT. It specifies CASSSGRYTGELFF.

The rearrangement joins TRBV6-5 to TRBJ1-1, with 10 bases aligning to TRBD1. V shed 4 bases, J shed 11 bases, and the junction held 7 bases outside the gene matches. CDR1 MNHEY and CDR2 SVGAGI come from the germline V gene. The CDR3 is made up of 13 amino acids. The CDR3 is CASSSPGTGVAFF. As DNA, the CDR3 is TGTGCCAGCAGTTCCCCCGGGACAGGGGTCGCTTTCTTT.

This clonotype was seen once. A much larger clone sits a single nucleotide away, making a read error possible. The gene calls are TRBV6-1 and TRBJ1-2; 7 nucleotides agree with TRBD1. V trimming: 3 bases; J trimming: 6 bases; junction bases outside the gene matches: 7. Germline CDR1 reads MNHNS; CDR2 reads SASEGT. This CDR3 has 14 amino acids. As DNA, the CDR3 is TGTGCCAGCAGTGAGCGGCGACAGGGCCATGGCTACACCTTC. Its protein is CASSERRQGHGYTF.

On this clonotype itself: Lacking the conserved final phenylalanine or tryptophan, this CDR3 likely reflects a read error. The V call is TRBV6-2 or TRBV6-3, the J call TRBJ2-4; TRBD2 agrees at 7 bases. From germline, CDR1 is MNHEY and CDR2 SVGEGT. CDR3 length equals 13 residues. The V and J ends lost 5 bases and 8 bases, in that order; junction bases with no gene match: 6. The CDR3 bases are TGTGCCAGCAGTCAAGCGGGGATATACATTCAGTACATC. This codes for CASSQAGIYIQYI.

This clonotype came up once. The chain is built from TRBV6-5 and TRBJ1-2, with D possibly being TRBD1 (5 bases). The CDR3 consists of 14 residues. Germline V gene lookup returns CDR1 MNHEY and CDR2 SVGAGI. Trimming pared 10 bases from V and 4 bases from J, leaving 19 bases between. Here the CDR3 reads CATQRPGESYGYTF. The CDR3 DNA is TGTGCCACTCAACGGCCGGGGGAAAGCTATGGCTACACCTTC.

This clonotype was seen a few times. A read error is possible here, since a much larger clone lies one base away. This chain connects TRBV29-1 to TRBJ2-5; D is ambiguous. The CDR3 is 12 amino acids. With 4 bases removed from V and 2 bases from J, the gap between germline ends came to 8 bases. Germline V gene sequence: CDR1 SQVTM, CDR2 ANQGSEA. CDR3 region: CSVGARQETQYF. As DNA, the CDR3 is TGCAGCGTTGGGGCTAGGCAAGAGACCCAGTACTTC.

On this clonotype: This may be a read error, as it is one base from a much larger clone. It is likely a read error, because the conserved phenylalanine at the end of the CDR3 is missing. V and J are TRBV4-3 and TRBJ1-1; a possible D gene is TRBD1 (5 bases). CDR1 and CDR2 (germline): LGHNA, YSLEER. The CDR3 consists of 15 residues. V lost 1 base and J lost 2, with 11 bases in between. Here the CDR3 reads CASSQGARENTEAFS. In nucleotides, the CDR3 is TGCGCCAGCAGCCAAGGGGCCAGGGAAAACACTGAAGCTTTCTCT.

The chain is built from TRBV28 and TRBJ2-2, with D unresolved. The CDR3 sequence is 15 residues long. Trimming took 1 base from V and 3 from J, leaving 9 bases between them. Germline CDR1 MDHEN, CDR2 SYDVKM. This CDR3 reads CASSLYGFDTGELFF. CDR3 coding DNA: TGTGCCAGCAGTTTATATGGTTTTGACACCGGGGAGCTGTTTTTT.

This chain uses TRBV11-1 with TRBJ2-7; tentative D call: TRBD1 (6 bases). The V gene's germline CDR1 is SGHAT and CDR2 FQDESV (reference sequence). V was pared by 6 bases and J by 8 bases, with 20 bases between. The CDR3 length is 14 residues. The CDR3, as DNA: TGTGCCAGCAGATCTGGACAGAGGGGATACAAGCAGTACTTC. Its translation is CASRSGQRGYKQYF.

The rearrangement links TRBV28 to TRBJ2-7; D might be TRBD1 or TRBD2, each matching 6 bases. The CDR3 is 15 residues long. V was clipped by 7 bases and J by 1 base, with 17 bases between them. The germline CDR1 and CDR2 sequences are MDHEN and SYDVKM. The CDR3 spells CASNPTGRGSYEQYF. As DNA, the CDR3 is TGTGCCAGCAACCCAACAGGGCGGGGATCCTACGAGCAGTACTTC. Based on the CDR3 plus reference TRBV28 and TRBJ2-7, the full variable domain is DVKVTQSSRYLVKRTGEKVFLECVQDMDHENMFWYRQDPGLGLRLIYFSYDVKMKEKGDIPEGYSVSREKKERFSLILESASTNQTSMYLCASNPTGRGSYEQYFGPGTRLTVT.

Of note for this clonotype: The CDR3 does not close with the conserved phenylalanine or tryptophan, likely indicating a read error. The DNA of the CDR3 is TGCAGCGTTGGTGGTTTGACTAGCACAGGTACGCAGTATTCT. Protein: CSVGGLTSTGTQYS. The gene calls are TRBV29-1 and TRBJ2-3; 7 bases map to TRBD2. CDR1 is SQVTM and CDR2 is ANQGSEA in the germline V gene. This CDR3 has 14 residues.

This clonotype has at least ten counts. The rearrangement uses TRBV11-2 and TRBJ2-1; D may match TRBD1 or TRBD2 (5 bases each). Trimming took 1 base from V and 1 from J, leaving 8 bases between them. The CDR3 spans 15 residues. Germline lookup yields CDR1 SGHAT and CDR2 FQNNGV. CDR3 in DNA: TGTGCCAGCAGCTTAGGGGGGTTGTCCTACAATGAGCAGTTCTTC. The encoded protein is CASSLGGLSYNEQFF.

Many counts were recorded for this clonotype. This chain connects TRBV29-1 to TRBJ2-7; D is possibly TRBD1 (6 bases). From germline, CDR1 is SQVTM and CDR2 ANQGSEA. The length of the CDR3 is 12 residues. V lost 8 bases to trimming and J lost 11 bases, with 22 bases between them. For the CDR3, the DNA is TGCAGCATTAGACGGTCACAGGGAGAGGAGTACTTC. As protein: CSIRRSQGEEYF.

The chain employs TRBV6-5 and TRBJ1-1, with no clear D. V gave up 6 bases and J gave up 7 bases, with 36 bases separating them. Per the germline V gene, CDR1 is MNHEY and CDR2 is SVGAGI. The CDR3 is 20 amino acids. The CDR3 protein is CASSLVQSRTIGVCWSEAFF. CDR3 bases: TGTGCCAGCAGCCTTGTCCAGTCCCGCACCATTGGGGTATGCTGGAGTGAAGCTTTCTTT.